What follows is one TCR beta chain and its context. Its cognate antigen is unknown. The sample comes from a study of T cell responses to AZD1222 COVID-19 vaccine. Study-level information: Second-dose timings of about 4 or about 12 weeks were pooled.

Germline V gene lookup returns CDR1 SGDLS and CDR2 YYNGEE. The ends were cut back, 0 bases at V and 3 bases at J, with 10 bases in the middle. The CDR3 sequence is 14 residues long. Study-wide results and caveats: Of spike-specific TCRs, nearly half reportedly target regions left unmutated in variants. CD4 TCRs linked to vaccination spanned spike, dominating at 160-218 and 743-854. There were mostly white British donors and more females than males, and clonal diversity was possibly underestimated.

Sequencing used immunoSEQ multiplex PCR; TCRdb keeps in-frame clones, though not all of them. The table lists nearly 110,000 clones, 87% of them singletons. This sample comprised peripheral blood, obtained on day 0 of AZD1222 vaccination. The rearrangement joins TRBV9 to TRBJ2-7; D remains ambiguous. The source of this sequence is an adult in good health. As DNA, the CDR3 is TGTGCCAGCAGCGTAGCGGATCGATACTACGAGCAGTACTTC. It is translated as CASSVADRYYEQYF.